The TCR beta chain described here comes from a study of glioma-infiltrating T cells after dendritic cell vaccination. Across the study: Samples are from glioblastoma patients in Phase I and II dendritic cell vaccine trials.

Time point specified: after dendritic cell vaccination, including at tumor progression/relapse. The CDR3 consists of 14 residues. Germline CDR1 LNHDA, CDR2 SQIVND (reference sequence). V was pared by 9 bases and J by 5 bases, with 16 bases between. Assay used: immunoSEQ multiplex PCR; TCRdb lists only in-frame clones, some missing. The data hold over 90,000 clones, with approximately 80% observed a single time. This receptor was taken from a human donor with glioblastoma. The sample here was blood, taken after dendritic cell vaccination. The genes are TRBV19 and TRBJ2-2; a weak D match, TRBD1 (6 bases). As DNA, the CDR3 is TGTGCCAGCCGTAGGGGGTTGGATACCGGGGAGCTGTTTTTT. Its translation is CASRRGLDTGELFF.